Here is one TCR beta chain with its context. Each CDR3 protein gets one entry after TCRdb re-called the PCR reads with MiXCR. The table lists approximately 40,000 distinct CDR3 sequences, around 39% of them singletons, with approximately 5% in the top ten. This sample stems from a study of vaccination and CD4 T cells after COVID-19. In germline, CDR1 is SGHVS, CDR2 FNYEAQ. Trimming cost V 5 bases and J 7 bases; bases outside gene matches: 21. The CDR3 consists of 19 residues. Time point denoted: late sampling 161 to 241 days after vaccination in three convalescent patients. This sequence was found in a human donor who had recovered from COVID-19. Source: CD4+ T cells from blood, taken about 7 months after SARS-CoV-2 vaccination. The genes are TRBV7-6 and TRBJ2-1, with 9 positions matching TRBD2. In nucleotides, the CDR3 is TGTGCCAGCAGCGGATATGGGGGGGGAGCGGGAGGAGAGAGGAATGAGCAGTTCTTC. Its protein product is CASSGYGGGAGGERNEQFF.